This T cell receptor (beta chain) was recovered during a study of T cell therapy after organ transplantation. The CDR3 is 13 residues long. Germline V gives CDR1 GTSNPN, CDR2 SVGIG (reference sequence). Trimming pared 1 base from V and 2 bases from J, leaving 6 bases between. The assay was immunoSEQ multiplex PCR, and TCRdb's table has in-frame clones only and misses some. Found here are some 17,000 clones, less than 90% of them singletons; the top ten hold roughly 28%. Findings and limits, study-wide: In nonresponders, large pretherapy expansions changed minimally after therapy. Low CD8+ T cell yield possibly reduced coverage, hiding nonresponder expansions. Endogenous clonotypes not in therapy products appeared after therapy alongside transferred ones.

Documented time point: 20-29 weeks after completion of therapy. With regard to this clone: Its antigen is not identified.

The V and J genes are TRBV30 and TRBJ1-5; tentatively, D is TRBD1 (5 bases). The TCR was taken from a human patient who had received a solid organ transplant and had CMV disease. Some T cells may originate from the graft donor. This specimen was CD8+ T cells from blood, taken after autologous CMV-specific T cell therapy. The CDR3 DNA reads as TGTGCCTGGAGTGCACAGGGCAATCAGCCCCAGCATTTT. Protein product: CAWSAQGNQPQHF.